A selection of T cell receptor beta chains follows, all from one sample in a study of identical twins. TCRdb processed the 5' RACE reads anew with MiXCR; each CDR3 protein has one entry. The profile shows 280,000 or so distinct CDR3 sequences, about 8.1% of them singletons. These data are also associated with another study on yellow fever vaccine responses in identical twins.

Material for sequencing was memory (CD45RO+) T cells sorted from blood. These receptors were collected from a woman between 18 and 30 years old in good health. Both conserved end residues are part of each CDR3. A D gene is named only where the DNA matches it firmly. Size is stated for part of the rows, as once, few or many counts, or as a class when the clone is expanded.

many	TRBV27	.	TRBJ1-4	TGTGCCAGCAATTCATGGGGGAGTGAAAAACTGTTTTTT	CASNSWGSEKLFF
few	TRBV4-2	.	TRBJ1-5	TGTGCCAGCAGCCAAGCCTGGGCAGGCGTACCCAGGCCCCAGCATTTT	CASSQAWAGVPRPQHF
many	TRBV9	.	TRBJ1-1	TGTGCCAGCAGCGTAGGGGGCGGAGGGTATAGGAACACTGAAGCTTTCTTT	CASSVGGGGYRNTEAFF
.	TRBV7-8	.	TRBJ2-7	TGTGCCAGCAGCTTAAGCGAGGGGGCCTACGAGCAGTACTTC	CASSLSEGAYEQYF
few	TRBV20-1	.	TRBJ2-4	TGCAGTGCCACCCTCGGAAACGCCAAAAACATTCAGTACTTC	CSATLGNAKNIQYF
.	TRBV20-1	TRBD2	TRBJ2-3	TGCAGTGCTAGAAGTTTAGCGGGAGTGGATACGCAGTATTTT	CSARSLAGVDTQYF
many	TRBV5-1	TRBD1	TRBJ2-1	TGCGCCAGCAGCTTGGGGGGGACAGCCTACAATGAGCAGTTCTTC	CASSLGGTAYNEQFF
.	TRBV6-2/TRBV6-3	.	TRBJ2-7	TGTGCCAGCAGTTACTCGGAGGGTTCCAACGAGCAGTACTTC	CASSYSEGSNEQYF
many	TRBV3-1	.	TRBJ2-1	TGTGCCAGCAGCCAACACGCGGGTATCTCCTACAATGAGCAGTTCTTC	CASSQHAGISYNEQFF
many	TRBV10-2	TRBD2	TRBJ2-5	TGCGCCAGCAAATCGACAGCGGGGCAAGAGACCCAGTACTTC	CASKSTAGQETQYF
few	TRBV7-9	TRBD2	TRBJ2-7	TGTGCCAGCAGCTTCGCGGGAGGGAATGGGGAGCAGTACTTC	CASSFAGGNGEQYF
few	TRBV20-1	.	TRBJ1-6	TGCAGTGCTAGAGCCATGGACAGTGATAATTCACCCCTCCACTTT	CSARAMDSDNSPLHF
many	TRBV5-1	TRBD1	TRBJ1-1	TGCGCCAGCAGCCGTCCCGGGACAGGTTTGAACACTGAAGCTTTCTTT	CASSRPGTGLNTEAFF
many	TRBV5-1	.	TRBJ2-3	TGCGCCAGCAGCTTGGCCCAGGGCACAGATACGCAGTATTTT	CASSLAQGTDTQYF
few	TRBV11-2	TRBD1	TRBJ1-2	TGTGCCAGCAGCTTAGCCCCCCGTGGGACAGGGGTTGACTATGGCTACACCTTC	CASSLAPRGTGVDYGYTF
many	TRBV7-2	TRBD2	TRBJ2-3	TGTGCCAGCAGCTCCAGACTAGCGGGGGAACTACGTTTCACAGATACGCAGTATTTT	CASSSRLAGELRFTDTQYF
.	TRBV20-1	.	TRBJ1-5	TGCAGTGCTAAACAGGGCTATCAGCCCCAGCATTTT	CSAKQGYQPQHF
.	TRBV2	TRBD2	TRBJ2-1	TGTGCCAGCAGCGCCTCCGGGGGGGCCCGGGGTGAGCAGTTCTTC	CASSASGGARGEQFF
many	TRBV2	TRBD2	TRBJ2-2	TGTGCCAGCAGATTCGGGGGGGCCGACACCGGGGAGCTGTTTTTT	CASRFGGADTGELFF
.	TRBV10-2	TRBD2	TRBJ2-1	TGCGCCAGCAGTGCTCACAGGTTGGCTAGCGGGAGTCGTGTTAATGAGCAGTTCTTC	CASSAHRLASGSRVNEQFF
.	TRBV4-1	.	TRBJ2-1	TGCGCCAGCAGCCAAGTTCTGAAGGGGCCCAATTACAATGAGCAGTTCTTC	CASSQVLKGPNYNEQFF
.	TRBV2	TRBD2	TRBJ2-1	TGTGCCCCAAGGGGGAGGACTAGCGGGAGAGGAGGCGACAATGAGCAGTTCTTC	CAPRGRTSGRGGDNEQFF
many	TRBV5-1	TRBD1	TRBJ2-3	TGCGCCAGCAGCCCCGGGACAGTTAGCACAGATACGCAGTATTTT	CASSPGTVSTDTQYF
.	TRBV3-1	TRBD2	TRBJ2-1	TGTGCCAGCAGCCAAGACCCTTGGGGCGGGGGGAATGGGCAGTTCTTC	CASSQDPWGGGNGQFF
.	TRBV5-4	TRBD2	TRBJ2-3	TGTGCCAGCAGCGGCGAGGGTCCAGCGGGGGGAACCACAGATACGCAGTATTTT	CASSGEGPAGGTTDTQYF
many	TRBV5-1	TRBD2	TRBJ2-1	TGCGCCAGCAGCTTGTTCGAGCGGGAGGCCCATGAGCAGTTCTTC	CASSLFEREAHEQFF
many	TRBV12-3/TRBV12-4	.	TRBJ1-1	TGTGCCAGCAACCGCGGACACGGGAACACTGAAGCTTTCTTT	CASNRGHGNTEAFF
many	TRBV3-1	.	TRBJ2-1	TGTGCCAGCAGCCAAGAGGGCAAGACCTACAATGAGCAGTTCTTC	CASSQEGKTYNEQFF
.	TRBV6-6	.	TRBJ2-2	TGTGCCAGCAGTTACCCGAACACCGGGGAGCTGTTTTTT	CASSYPNTGELFF
many	TRBV5-5	.	TRBJ1-2	TGTGCCAGCAGCTTGGTCGGGGGTGGCTACACCTTC	CASSLVGGGYTF
.	TRBV12-3/TRBV12-4	.	TRBJ1-1	TGTGCCAGCAGTTACCGGGACACGAACACTGAAGCTTTCTTT	CASSYRDTNTEAFF
many	TRBV24-1	.	TRBJ2-7	TGTGCCACCAGTGATCCACGGGACCCAAATCCCCACGAGCAGTACTTC	CATSDPRDPNPHEQYF
many	TRBV12-3/TRBV12-4	.	TRBJ2-7	TGTGCCAGCACCGCTGGGGGGACATGGGCCTACGAGCAGTACTTC	CASTAGGTWAYEQYF
.	TRBV5-1	TRBD1	TRBJ2-7	TGCGCCAGCAGCTCACAGGGGGCTGGAGATTTCTACGAGCAGTACTTC	CASSSQGAGDFYEQYF
many	TRBV12-3/TRBV12-4	.	TRBJ1-1	TGTGCCAGCAGTGAACAGCCAAACACTGAAGCTTTCTTT	CASSEQPNTEAFF